The rows below give T cell receptor beta chains drawn from one sample of a study of CD8 T cells in ankylosing spondylitis. A single record per CDR3 protein comes from TCRdb applying MiXCR to the 5' RACE reads. The data contain some 220,000 distinct CDR3 sequences, over 9.5% of them singletons. The sample consisted of blood, either unsorted or a sorted T cell fraction (not recorded which). The source is a male donor with ankylosing spondylitis or in good health (not recorded which). Each CDR3 is given with its conserved first and last residue. A D gene is named only where the DNA matches it firmly. Rows give clone size only sometimes, using once, few, many, or a class for an expanded clone.

j_call d_call v_call clone_size cdr3_aa cdr3_nt
TRBJ2-2 . TRBV4-2 few CASSQEWQKANTGELFF TGTGCCAGCAGCCAAGAATGGCAGAAGGCGAACACCGGGGAGCTGTTTTTT
TRBJ2-7 . TRBV11-2 few CASSSSWGVIYEQYF TGTGCCAGCAGCTCCAGTTGGGGGGTGATCTACGAGCAGTACTTC
TRBJ1-1 TRBD1 TRBV7-2 many CASSRDRNTEAFF TGCGCCAGCAGCAGGGACAGGAACACTGAAGCTTTCTTT
TRBJ2-7 . TRBV5-1 many CASSLVPGRSDEQYF TGCGCCAGCAGCTTGGTTCCCGGGCGTTCGGACGAGCAGTACTTC
TRBJ1-2 . TRBV29-1 many CSVAESQGSHGYTF TGCAGCGTTGCGGAGTCTCAGGGAAGTCATGGCTACACCTTC
TRBJ1-1 TRBD1 TRBV19 . CASSRRLTGEIEAFF TGTGCCAGTAGTAGACGATTGACAGGGGAGATTGAAGCTTTCTTT
TRBJ2-1 . TRBV5-5 many CASSWRGNEQFF TGTGCCAGCAGCTGGAGGGGGAATGAGCAGTTCTTC
TRBJ2-3 . TRBV6-2/TRBV6-3 . CASNQGGEDTQYF TGTGCCAGCAACCAGGGGGGGGAAGATACGCAGTATTTT
TRBJ2-7 . TRBV6-1 many CASSIQETYEQYF TGTGCCAGCAGTATTCAGGAAACCTACGAGCAGTACTTC
TRBJ2-7 TRBD1 TRBV29-1 many CSVTRQGFEQYF TGCAGCGTTACCCGACAGGGGTTCGAGCAGTACTTC
TRBJ2-4 TRBD2 TRBV3-1 few CASCLFGGEAQRGKNIQYF TGTGCCAGCTGTTTATTTGGGGGGGAGGCCCAACGGGGCAAAAACATTCAGTACTTC
TRBJ2-7 . TRBV20-1 . CSASQLAPSSYEQYF TGCAGTGCCTCCCAGCTAGCGCCAAGCTCCTACGAGCAGTACTTC
TRBJ1-1 TRBD1 TRBV7-9 few CASSLPRQGVGDTEAFF TGTGCCAGCAGCTTACCCCGACAGGGGGTCGGAGACACTGAAGCTTTCTTT
TRBJ2-1 . TRBV25-1 . CASSEAGTYNEQFF TGTGCCAGCAGTGAAGCGGGGACCTACAATGAGCAGTTCTTC
TRBJ1-6 . TRBV25-1 . CASSEYRGDNSPLHF TGTGCCAGCAGTGAATATAGGGGGGATAATTCACCCCTCCACTTT
TRBJ1-1 TRBD1 TRBV5-1 many CASSDLQGLNTEAFF TGCGCCAGCAGCGACCTACAGGGGTTGAACACTGAAGCTTTCTTT
TRBJ2-7 TRBD2 TRBV4-1 many CASSQAGLAGASYEQYF TGCGCCAGCAGCCAAGCAGGACTAGCGGGTGCCTCCTACGAGCAGTACTTC
TRBJ1-4 TRBD1 TRBV6-1 . CASRPRGGGEKLFF TGTGCCAGCAGGCCCAGGGGGGGCGGTGAAAAACTGTTTTTT
TRBJ2-7 . TRBV20-1 many CSARDLGTPYEQYF TGCAGTGCTAGAGATCTCGGGACTCCCTACGAGCAGTACTTC
TRBJ2-3 TRBD1 TRBV5-1 many CASRSGTGGGDTQYF TGCGCCAGCAGATCCGGGACAGGGGGAGGAGATACGCAGTATTTT
TRBJ1-6 TRBD1 TRBV27 many CASRWTGENSPLHF TGTGCCAGCAGGTGGACAGGGGAAAATTCACCCCTCCACTTT
TRBJ2-3 TRBD2 TRBV2 many CASSARASGVPDTQYF TGTGCCAGCAGCGCAAGGGCTAGCGGGGTTCCAGATACGCAGTATTTT
TRBJ1-1 . TRBV5-1 many CASSALGRSNTEAFF TGCGCCAGCAGCGCCCTCGGACGGTCGAACACTGAAGCTTTCTTT
TRBJ2-5 . TRBV27 few CASSQSDQETQYF TGTGCCAGCAGTCAGTCGGATCAAGAGACCCAGTACTTC
TRBJ2-7 . TRBV4-1 few CASSQDSGTQREQYF TGCGCCAGCAGCCAAGATTCCGGGACCCAGCGGGAGCAGTACTTC
TRBJ2-7 . TRBV29-1 many CSVADPYEQYF TGCAGCGTAGCCGACCCTTACGAGCAGTACTTC
TRBJ2-1 . TRBV27 . CASSTTGTGYNEQFF TGTGCCAGCAGTACGACTGGGACGGGATACAATGAGCAGTTCTTC
TRBJ2-1 . TRBV7-2 many CASSQPVGRDNEQFF TGTGCCAGCAGCCAACCAGTGGGGAGAGACAATGAGCAGTTCTTC
TRBJ1-6 TRBD1 TRBV20-1 many CSARPSTGVGSPLHF TGCAGTGCTAGACCCTCGACAGGGGTCGGTTCACCCCTCCACTTT
TRBJ1-2 TRBD1 TRBV20-1 many CSASTGNNGYTF TGCAGTGCCTCGACAGGGAACAATGGCTACACCTTC
TRBJ2-7 . TRBV30 . CAWGLPGGYQYF TGTGCCTGGGGTCTACCGGGTGGGTATCAGTACTTC
TRBJ2-2 . TRBV4-2 . CASSQEEGMDTGELFF TGTGCCAGCAGCCAGGAGGAGGGGATGGACACCGGGGAGCTGTTTTTT